What follows describes a single TCR beta chain. Its antigen target is currently unknown. There are no base qualities to consult, and no much larger clone falls within one base. Via the germline V gene, CDR1 is MDHEN and CDR2 SYDVKM. From the cysteine up to the phenylalanine, the CDR3 has a length of 11 residues. Only CDR3 DNA is held: 33 bases, read in frame from base 1. Deletion took 2 bases off V and 5 bases off J, with a span of 4 bases between the germline ends. The library was generated by the immunoSEQ multiplex PCR assay. The table was pulled from immuneACCESS by TCRdb, which kept in-frame rearrangements only. Such tables lose some clones; where checked, under half of the loss comes from unresolved V genes, and the rest has no known cause. A total of 640,000 or so clones appear in this sample, more than 70% of them only once. Roughly 0.0089% of the sample is taken by the ten largest. This sample stems from a study of shared T cell receptors in the human thymus (dated by TCRdb to the early 2020s). Regarding the research as a whole: The study investigated the way shared, self-reactive T-cell receptor alpha chains are produced in the human thymus.

The same data also went into a second study, on human thymus T cells. Taken from the second paper: In Finland, the donors were immunologically healthy infants who were having open corrective cardiac surgery for congenital heart defects. Thymus tissue was obtained as surgical resects removed during corrective cardiac surgery. Both the thymic and the peripheral blood repertoires appeared to show biased V and J gene segment usage. Highly overlapping thymic TCR repertoires among unrelated individuals were reported in the related research. The study described the TCR alpha and beta repertoires in roughly 8 infant thymus samples and a few matching peripheral blood samples. The infant donors were about 7 to 250 days old, and the cohort included about 6 males and a couple of females. Thymocytes were released mechanically from tissue and stored at -70 °C as pellets of about 8.5-31 million cells. A QIAsymphony instrument was used to extract genomic DNA from the frozen cell pellets. The immunoSEQ multiplex PCR assay was used to amplify the TCRB and TCRAD loci from a standardized amount of quality-controlled genomic DNA. The V(D)J region was spanned by amplicons of a length sufficient to cover the CDR3 and to identify V and J genes. The commercial immunoSEQ service was used to sequence amplicons on an Illumina platform. Primer bias and sequencing errors were corrected using previously described methods, and TCRAD and TCRB definitions followed the IMGT database. The repertoires were analysed using immunoSEQ Analyzer 3.0 and VDJTools for basic statistics, V/J segment usage, diversity estimates, rarefaction and pairwise overlap. To estimate diversity, the Chao1, ChaoE, Efron-Thisted, Shannon and inverse Simpson indices were applied, and diversity was also estimated on datasets down-sampled to the smallest sample. Repertoire overlap was assessed by strict matching of CDR3 nucleotide sequence, V gene and J gene, and clustering was done by Jaccard-based multidimensional scaling. On average, approximately 800,000 unique TCRB clonotypes were obtained from thymus samples, compared with 70,000 to 90,000 from blood samples.

Sequenced: thymocytes. The chain couples TRBV28 to TRBJ2-7, with no confidently assigned D gene. The TCR was taken from a boy under three years old with a congenital heart defect. Donor details come from another sample of the same person, matched by shared clones. The sequence in DNA is TGTGCCAGCAGTTTAAGCCACGAGCAGTACTTC. This translates into CASSLSHEQYF.